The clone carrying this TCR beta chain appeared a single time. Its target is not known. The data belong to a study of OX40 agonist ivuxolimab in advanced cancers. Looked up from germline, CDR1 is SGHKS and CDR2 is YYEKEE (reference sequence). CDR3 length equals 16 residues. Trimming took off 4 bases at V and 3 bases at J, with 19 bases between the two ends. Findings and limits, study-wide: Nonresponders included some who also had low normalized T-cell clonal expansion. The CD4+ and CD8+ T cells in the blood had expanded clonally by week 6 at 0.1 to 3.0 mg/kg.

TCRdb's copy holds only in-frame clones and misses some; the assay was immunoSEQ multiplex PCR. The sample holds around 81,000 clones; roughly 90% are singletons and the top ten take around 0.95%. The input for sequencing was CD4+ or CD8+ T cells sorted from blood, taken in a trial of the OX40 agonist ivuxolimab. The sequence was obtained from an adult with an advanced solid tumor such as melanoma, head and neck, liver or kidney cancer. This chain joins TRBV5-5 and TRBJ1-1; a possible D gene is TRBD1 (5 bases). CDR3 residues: CASSVSQGSGYTEAFF. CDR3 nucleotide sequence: TGTGCCAGCAGCGTGTCCCAGGGTTCTGGGTACACTGAAGCTTTCTTT.